The present T cell receptor beta chain was sequenced within a study of blood T cell repertoires in COVID-19. On the study more broadly: The samples span acute and convalescent COVID-19 from the United States, Italy and Spain. Sample material is recorded as cDNA or gDNA derived from T cells, B-cell-depleted T cells, or PBMCs.

This CDR3 is built from 16 residues. From germline, CDR1 is MNHEY and CDR2 SVGAGI. Trimming stripped 0 bases from V and 0 bases from J, with 9 bases between. As processed by the authors: Amplification of reference gene primers provided the estimated nucleated cell counts. The repertoire was sequenced with immunoSEQ multiplex PCR; TCRdb's copy has only in-frame clones and lacks some. Clonal size and the V and J genes are those of that table, whereas D and trimming came from the DNA. Altogether some 60,000 clones are present, 80% to 85% being singletons, with the ten largest covering 9.6%. The chain links TRBV6-5 to TRBJ1-3; weak D call: TRBD1 (5 bases). This sequence was found in a man at least 80 years old with COVID-19, enrolled during active disease. The material sequenced was peripheral blood. The CDR3 DNA follows: TGTGCCAGCAGTTACTCGGACACTCGCTCTGGAAACACCATATATTTT. Its translation is CASSYSDTRSGNTIYF.